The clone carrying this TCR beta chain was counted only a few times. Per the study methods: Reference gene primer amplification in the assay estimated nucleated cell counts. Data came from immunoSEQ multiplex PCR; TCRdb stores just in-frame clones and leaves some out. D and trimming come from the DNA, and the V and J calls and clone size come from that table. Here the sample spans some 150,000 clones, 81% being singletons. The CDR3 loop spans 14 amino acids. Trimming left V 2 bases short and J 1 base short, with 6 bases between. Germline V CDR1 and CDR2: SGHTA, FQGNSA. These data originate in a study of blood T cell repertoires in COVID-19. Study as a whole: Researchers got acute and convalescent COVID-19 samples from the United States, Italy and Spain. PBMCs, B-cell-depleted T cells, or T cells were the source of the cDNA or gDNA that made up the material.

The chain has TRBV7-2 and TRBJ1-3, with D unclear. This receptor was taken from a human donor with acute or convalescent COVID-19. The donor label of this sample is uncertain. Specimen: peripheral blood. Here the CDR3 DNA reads TGTGCCAGCAGCTTATTGAGGTCTGGAAACACCATATATTTT. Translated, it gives CASSLLRSGNTIYF.